This TCR beta chain was sequenced during a study of CD8 T cells in Susac syndrome. The CDR3 extends over 13 amino acids. The germline V gene has CDR1 SGDLS and CDR2 YYNGEE. The ends were cut back, 1 base at V and 2 bases at J, with 3 bases in the middle. With random hexamers, reverse transcription was performed on roughly 0.5 to 1 ug of RNA. Each CDR3 protein gets one entry after TCRdb re-called the immunoSEQ multiplex PCR reads with MiXCR. The table includes more than 95,000 distinct CDR3 sequences, about 95% detected once. The clonotype was recovered from a human donor with Susac syndrome. This chain uses TRBV9 with TRBJ2-2; the D is unclear. Sequencing input: CD8+ T cells from PBMCs. The CDR3: CASSVSNTGELFF. CDR3 DNA: TGTGCCAGCAGCGTATCCAACACCGGGGAGCTGTTTTTT.